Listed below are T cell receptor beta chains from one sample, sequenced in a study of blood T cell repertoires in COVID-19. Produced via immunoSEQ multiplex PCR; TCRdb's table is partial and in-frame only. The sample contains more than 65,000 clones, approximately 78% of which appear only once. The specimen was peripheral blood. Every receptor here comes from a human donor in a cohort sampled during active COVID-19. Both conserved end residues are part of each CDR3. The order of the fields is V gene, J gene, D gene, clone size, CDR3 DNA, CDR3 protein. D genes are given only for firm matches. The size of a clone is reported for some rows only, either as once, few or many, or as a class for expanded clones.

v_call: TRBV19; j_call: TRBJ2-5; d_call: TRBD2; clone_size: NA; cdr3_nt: TGTGCCAGTAGTATCGGGACTAGCGGTTCCCCCCAGTACTTC; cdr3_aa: CASSIGTSGSPQYF
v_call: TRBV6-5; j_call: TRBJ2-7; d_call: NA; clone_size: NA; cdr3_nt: TGTGCCAGCAGCTATTCCGGGTTCTCCTACGAGCAGTACTTC; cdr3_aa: CASSYSGFSYEQYF
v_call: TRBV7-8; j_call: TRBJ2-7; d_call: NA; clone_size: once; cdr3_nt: TGTGCCAGCAGCTTAGGCGGAGGGGCAGGGCAGTACTTC; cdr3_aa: CASSLGGGAGQYF
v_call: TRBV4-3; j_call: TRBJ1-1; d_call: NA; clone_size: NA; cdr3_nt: TGCGCCAGCAGCCAAGATTGGCTCACGAACACTGAAGCTTTCTTT; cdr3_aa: CASSQDWLTNTEAFF
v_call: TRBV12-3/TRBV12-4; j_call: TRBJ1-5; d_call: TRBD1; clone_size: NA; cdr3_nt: TGTGCCACCGGGGACAGCAGACAGCCCCAGCATTTT; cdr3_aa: CATGDSRQPQHF
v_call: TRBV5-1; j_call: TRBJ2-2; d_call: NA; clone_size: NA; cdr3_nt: TGCGCCAGCAGCTTGGAAGGGGGGGCCGACACCGGGGAGCTGTTTTTT; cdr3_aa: CASSLEGGADTGELFF
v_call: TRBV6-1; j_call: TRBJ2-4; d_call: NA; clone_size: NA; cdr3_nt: TGTGCCAGCAGTGAAGCGGGGCCCTCTCCAGCCAAAAACATTCAGTACTTC; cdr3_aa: CASSEAGPSPAKNIQYF
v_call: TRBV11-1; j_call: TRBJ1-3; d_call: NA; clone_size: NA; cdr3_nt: TGTGCCAGCAGGGTTGGCGAGGACACCATATATTTT; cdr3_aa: CASRVGEDTIYF
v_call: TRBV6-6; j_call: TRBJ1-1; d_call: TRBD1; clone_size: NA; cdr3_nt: TGTGCCAGCAGTTACTCGGGACAGGGGGCAAGGAACGAAGCTTTCTTT; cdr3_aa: CASSYSGQGARNEAFF
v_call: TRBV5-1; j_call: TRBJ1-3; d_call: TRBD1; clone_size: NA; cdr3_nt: TGCGCCAGCTCAGCCTCACAGGGGGCCCTCTCTGGAAACACCATATATTTT; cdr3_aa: CASSASQGALSGNTIYF
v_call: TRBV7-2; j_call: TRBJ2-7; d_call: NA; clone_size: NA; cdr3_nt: TGTGCCAGCAGCTCCAGGGCTTTGTACGAGCAGTACTTC; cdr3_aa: CASSSRALYEQYF
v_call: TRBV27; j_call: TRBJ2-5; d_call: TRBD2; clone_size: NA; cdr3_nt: TGTGCCAGCAGTGGACAAACTAGCGGCCAAGAGACCCAGTACTTC; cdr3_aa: CASSGQTSGQETQYF
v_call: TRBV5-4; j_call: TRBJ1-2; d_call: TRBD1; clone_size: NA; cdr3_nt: TGTGCCAGCAGCCCCGGACAGGGGTTAAGCTATGGCTACACCTTC; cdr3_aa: CASSPGQGLSYGYTF
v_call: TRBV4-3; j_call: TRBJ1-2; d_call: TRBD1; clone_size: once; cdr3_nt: TGCGCCAGCAGCCATCCTCGGACAGGGGGCTTAAATGGCTACACCTTC; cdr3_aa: CASSHPRTGGLNGYTF
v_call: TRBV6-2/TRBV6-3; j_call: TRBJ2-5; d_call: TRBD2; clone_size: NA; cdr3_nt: TGTGCCAGCAGTTACACTAGCGGGGGAGGGGTTCAAGAGACCCAGTACTTC; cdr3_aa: CASSYTSGGGVQETQYF
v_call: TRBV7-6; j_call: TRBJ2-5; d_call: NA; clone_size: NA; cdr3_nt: TGTGCCAGCAGGTACACAGTACAAGAGACCCAGTACTTC; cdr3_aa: CASRYTVQETQYF
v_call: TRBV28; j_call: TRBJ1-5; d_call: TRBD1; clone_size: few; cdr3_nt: TGTGCCAGCAGTTTCGATACAGGGGGACAGCCCCAGCATTTT; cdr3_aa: CASSFDTGGQPQHF
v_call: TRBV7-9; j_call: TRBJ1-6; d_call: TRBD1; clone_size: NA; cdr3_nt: TGTGCCAGCAGCACCAGACAGGGGGCGAAGTCACCCCTCCACTTT; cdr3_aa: CASSTRQGAKSPLHF
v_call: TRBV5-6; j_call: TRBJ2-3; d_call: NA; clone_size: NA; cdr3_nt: TGTGCCAGCAGCTCTCGGGGATCAGATACGCAGTATTTT; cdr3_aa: CASSSRGSDTQYF
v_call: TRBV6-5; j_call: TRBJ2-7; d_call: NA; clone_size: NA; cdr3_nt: TGTGCCAGCAGCGTCCCGGGAGCCGAGCAGTACTTC; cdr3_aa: CASSVPGAEQYF
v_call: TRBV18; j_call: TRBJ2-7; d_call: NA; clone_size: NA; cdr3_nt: TGTGCCAGCTCACGCGACAGTGCCTACGAGCAGTACTTC; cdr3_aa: CASSRDSAYEQYF
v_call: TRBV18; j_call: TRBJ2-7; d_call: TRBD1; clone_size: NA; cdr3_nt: TGTGCCAGCTCACGCGGGACAGGGGGCTACGAGCAGTACTTC; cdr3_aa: CASSRGTGGYEQYF
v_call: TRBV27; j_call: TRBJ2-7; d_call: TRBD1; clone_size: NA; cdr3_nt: TGTGCCAGCGGAGGACAGGCAGACCACTCCTACGAGCAGTACTTC; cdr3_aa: CASGGQADHSYEQYF
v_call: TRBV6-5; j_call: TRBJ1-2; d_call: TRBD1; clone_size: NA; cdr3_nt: TGTGCCAGCAGATTAACAGGGGGACCCAACTATGGCTACACCTTC; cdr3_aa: CASRLTGGPNYGYTF
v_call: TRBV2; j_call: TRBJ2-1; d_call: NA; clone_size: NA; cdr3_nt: TGTGCCAGCAGCCCCGGGGGAGGTATCTACAATGAGCAGTTCTTC; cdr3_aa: CASSPGGGIYNEQFF
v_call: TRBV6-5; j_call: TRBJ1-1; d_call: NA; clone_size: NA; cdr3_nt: TGTGCCAGCGACAGGACTGAAGCTTTCTTT; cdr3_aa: CASDRTEAFF
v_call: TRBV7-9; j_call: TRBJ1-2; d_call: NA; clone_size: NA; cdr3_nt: TGTGCCAGCAGCTTAGCAGGGGCCATTGGCTACACCTTC; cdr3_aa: CASSLAGAIGYTF
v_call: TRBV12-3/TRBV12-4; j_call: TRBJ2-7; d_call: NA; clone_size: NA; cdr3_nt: TGTGCCAGCAGTTTATCTGGCTTCTACGAGCAGTACTTC; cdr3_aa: CASSLSGFYEQYF
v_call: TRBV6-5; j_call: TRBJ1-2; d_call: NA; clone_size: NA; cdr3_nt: TGTGCCAGCAGTTACTCGGCAGGCAACTATGGCTACACCTTC; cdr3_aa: CASSYSAGNYGYTF
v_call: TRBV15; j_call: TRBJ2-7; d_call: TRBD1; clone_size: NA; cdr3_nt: TGTGCCACCACCTGGACAGGGGGCAGTTACGAGCAGTACTTC; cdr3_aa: CATTWTGGSYEQYF
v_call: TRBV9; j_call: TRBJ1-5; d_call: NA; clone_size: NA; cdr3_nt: TGTGCCAGCAGCTCTCAGGGGAGGGTAAATCAGCCCCAGCATTTT; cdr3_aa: CASSSQGRVNQPQHF
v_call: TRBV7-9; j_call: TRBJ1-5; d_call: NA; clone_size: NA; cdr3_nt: TGTGCCAGCAGCTTAGGCACAGGGTCAAATCAGCCCCAGCATTTT; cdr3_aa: CASSLGTGSNQPQHF
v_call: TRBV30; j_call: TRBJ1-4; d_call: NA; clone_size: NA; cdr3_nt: TGTGCCTGGGAGGGCCCGGGGGAAAAACTGTTTTTT; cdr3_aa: CAWEGPGEKLFF
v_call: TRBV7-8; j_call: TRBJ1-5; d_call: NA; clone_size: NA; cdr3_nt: TGTGCCAGCAGCTTAGTAAGTCGGAATCAGCCCCAGCATTTT; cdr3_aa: CASSLVSRNQPQHF
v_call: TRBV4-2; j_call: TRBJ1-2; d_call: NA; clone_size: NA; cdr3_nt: TGTGCCAGCAGCCAAGCGGCAGGGCACCCCTACACCTTC; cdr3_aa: CASSQAAGHPYTF
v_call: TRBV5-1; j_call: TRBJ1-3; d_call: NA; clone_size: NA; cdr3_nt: TGCGCCAGCAGCACGGGAGACACACGCACGGGAAACACCATATATTTT; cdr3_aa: CASSTGDTRTGNTIYF
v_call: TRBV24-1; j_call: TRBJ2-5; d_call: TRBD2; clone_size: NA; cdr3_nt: TGTGCCACCAGTGATTCCGGGGGGGCAGAGACCCAGTACTTC; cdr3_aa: CATSDSGGAETQYF
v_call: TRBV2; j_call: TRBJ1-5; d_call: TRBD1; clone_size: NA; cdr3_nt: TGTGCCAGCAGTGATAGGACAGGGTCTAATCAGCCCCAGCATTTT; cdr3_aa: CASSDRTGSNQPQHF
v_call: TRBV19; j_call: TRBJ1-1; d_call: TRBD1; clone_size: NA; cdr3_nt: TGTGCCAGTAGTGTCGGACAGGGCAGGGCCAAGAAGGAAGCTTTCTTT; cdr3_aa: CASSVGQGRAKKEAFF
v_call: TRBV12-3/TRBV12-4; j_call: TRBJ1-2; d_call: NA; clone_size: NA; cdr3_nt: TGTGCCAGCAACAGGGAAAACTATGGCTACACCTTC; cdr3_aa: CASNRENYGYTF
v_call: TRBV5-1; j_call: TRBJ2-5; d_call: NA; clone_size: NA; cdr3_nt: TGCGCCAGCAGCCCGGTCTCCAGGGGCGGGCAAGAGACCCAGTACTTC; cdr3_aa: CASSPVSRGGQETQYF
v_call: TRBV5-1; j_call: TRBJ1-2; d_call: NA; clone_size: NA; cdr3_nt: TGCGCCAGCAGCTTGTCCACGCCGCGCTATGGCTACACCTTC; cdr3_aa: CASSLSTPRYGYTF
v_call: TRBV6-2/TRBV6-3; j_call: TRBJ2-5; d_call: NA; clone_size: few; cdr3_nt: TGTGCCAGCAGCGACTCCCTCAAGACCCAGTACTTC; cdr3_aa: CASSDSLKTQYF
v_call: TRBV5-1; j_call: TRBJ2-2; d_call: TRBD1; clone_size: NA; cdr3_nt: TGCGCCACCCGACAGGGGGCGGACACCGGGGAGCTGTTTTTT; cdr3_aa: CATRQGADTGELFF
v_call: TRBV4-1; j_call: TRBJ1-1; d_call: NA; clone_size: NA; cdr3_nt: TGCGCCAGCAGCCAGCCAGACAGAAACACTGAAGCTTTCTTT; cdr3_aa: CASSQPDRNTEAFF
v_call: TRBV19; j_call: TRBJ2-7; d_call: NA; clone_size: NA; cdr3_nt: TGTGCCAGTAGTCTCAGGGGATACGAGCAGTACTTC; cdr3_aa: CASSLRGYEQYF
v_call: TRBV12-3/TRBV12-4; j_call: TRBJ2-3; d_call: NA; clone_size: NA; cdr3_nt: TGTGCCAGCAGTTTACGAGATACGCAGTATTTT; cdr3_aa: CASSLRDTQYF
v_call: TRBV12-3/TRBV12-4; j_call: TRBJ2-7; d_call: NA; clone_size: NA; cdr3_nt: TGTGCCAGCATTCGAACAGGGGCGGGGGAGCAGTACTTC; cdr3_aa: CASIRTGAGEQYF
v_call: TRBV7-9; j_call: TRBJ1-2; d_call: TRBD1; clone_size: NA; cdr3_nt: TGTGCCAGCACCTTGACAGGGCTCGGCTACACCTTC; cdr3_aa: CASTLTGLGYTF